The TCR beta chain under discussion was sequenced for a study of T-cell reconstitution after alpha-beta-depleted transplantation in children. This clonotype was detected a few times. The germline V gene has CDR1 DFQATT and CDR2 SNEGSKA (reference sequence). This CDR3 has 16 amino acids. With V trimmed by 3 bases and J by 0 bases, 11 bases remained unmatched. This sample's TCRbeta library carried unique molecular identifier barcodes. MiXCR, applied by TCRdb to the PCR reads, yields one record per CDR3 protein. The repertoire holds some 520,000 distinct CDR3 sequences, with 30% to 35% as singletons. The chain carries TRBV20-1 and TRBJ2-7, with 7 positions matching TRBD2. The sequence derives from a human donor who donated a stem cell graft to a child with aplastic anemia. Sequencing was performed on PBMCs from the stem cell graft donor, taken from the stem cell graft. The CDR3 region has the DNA TGCAGTGCTAGTAGGCTAGCGGTAGCCAGCTCCTACGAGCAGTACGTC. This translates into CSASRLAVASSYEQYV.